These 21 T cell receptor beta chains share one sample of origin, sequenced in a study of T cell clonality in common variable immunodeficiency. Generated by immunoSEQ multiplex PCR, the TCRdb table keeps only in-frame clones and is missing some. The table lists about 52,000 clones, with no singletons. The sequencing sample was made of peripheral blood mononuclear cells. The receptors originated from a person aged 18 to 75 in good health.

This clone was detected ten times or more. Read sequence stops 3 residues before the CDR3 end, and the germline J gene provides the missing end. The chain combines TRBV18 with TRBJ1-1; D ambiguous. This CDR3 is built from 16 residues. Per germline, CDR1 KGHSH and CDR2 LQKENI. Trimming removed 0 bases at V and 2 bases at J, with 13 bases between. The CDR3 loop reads CASSPPYGLGNTEAFF. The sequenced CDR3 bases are TGTGCCAGCTCACCACCGTACGGGTTAGGTAACACTGAA. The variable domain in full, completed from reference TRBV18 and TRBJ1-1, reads NAGVMQNPRHLVRRRGQEARLRCSPMKGHSHVYWYRQLPEEGLKFMVYLQKENIIDESGMPKERFSAEFPKEGPSILRIQQVVRGDSAAYFCASSPPYGLGNTEAFFGQGTRLTVV.

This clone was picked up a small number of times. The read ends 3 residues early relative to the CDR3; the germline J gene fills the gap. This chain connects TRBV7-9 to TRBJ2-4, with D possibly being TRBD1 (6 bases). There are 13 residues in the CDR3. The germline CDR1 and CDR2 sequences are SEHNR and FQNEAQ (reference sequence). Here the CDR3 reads CASSSGQYRGQYF. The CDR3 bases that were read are TGTGCCAGCAGCTCCGGACAGTATCGTGGT.

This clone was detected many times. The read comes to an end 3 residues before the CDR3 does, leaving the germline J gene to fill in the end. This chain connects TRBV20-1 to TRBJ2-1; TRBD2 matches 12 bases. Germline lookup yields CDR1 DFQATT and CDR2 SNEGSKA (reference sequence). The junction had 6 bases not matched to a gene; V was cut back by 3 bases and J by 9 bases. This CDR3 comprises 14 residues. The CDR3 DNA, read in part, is TGCAGTGCTAGGGGACTAGCGGGTTCCATTGAG. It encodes CSARGLAGSIE. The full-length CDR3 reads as CSARGLAGSIEQFF.

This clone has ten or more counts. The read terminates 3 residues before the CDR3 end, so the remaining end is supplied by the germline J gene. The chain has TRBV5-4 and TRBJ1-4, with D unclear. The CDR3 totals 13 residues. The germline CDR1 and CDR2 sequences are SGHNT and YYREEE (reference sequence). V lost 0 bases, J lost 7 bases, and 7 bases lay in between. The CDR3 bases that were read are TGTGCCAGCAGCTTGGAAGGCGGTGAAAAA. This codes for CASSLEGGEK. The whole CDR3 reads CASSLEGGEKLFF. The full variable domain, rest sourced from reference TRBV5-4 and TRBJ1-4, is ETGVTQSPTHLIKTRGQQVTLRCSSQSGHNTVSWYQQALGQGPQFIFQYYREEENGRGNFPPRFSGLQFPNYSSELNVNALELDDSALYLCASSLEGGEKLFFGSGTQLSVL.

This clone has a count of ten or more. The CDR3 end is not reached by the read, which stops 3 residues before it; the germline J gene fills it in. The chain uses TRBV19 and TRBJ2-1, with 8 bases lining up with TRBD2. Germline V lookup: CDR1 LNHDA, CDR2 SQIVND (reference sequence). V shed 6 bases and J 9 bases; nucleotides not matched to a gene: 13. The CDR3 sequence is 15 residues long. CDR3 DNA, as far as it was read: TGTGCCAGTAGACCGTCTAGCGGGTCCATCTCTGAG. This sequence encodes CASRPSSGSISE. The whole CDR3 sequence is CASRPSSGSISEQFF.

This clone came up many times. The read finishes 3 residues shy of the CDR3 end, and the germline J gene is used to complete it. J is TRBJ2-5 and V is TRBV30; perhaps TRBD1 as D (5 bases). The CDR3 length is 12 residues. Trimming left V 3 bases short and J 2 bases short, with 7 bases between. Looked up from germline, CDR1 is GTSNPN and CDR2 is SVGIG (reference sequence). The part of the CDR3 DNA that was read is TGTGCCTGGAGCCGACAGCAAGAGACC. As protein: CAWSRQQET. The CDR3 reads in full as CAWSRQQETQYF.

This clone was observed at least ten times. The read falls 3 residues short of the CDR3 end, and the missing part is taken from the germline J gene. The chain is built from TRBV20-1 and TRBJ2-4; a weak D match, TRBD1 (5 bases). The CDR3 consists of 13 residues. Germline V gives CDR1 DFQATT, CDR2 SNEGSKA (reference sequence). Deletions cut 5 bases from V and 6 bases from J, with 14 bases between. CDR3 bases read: TGCAGTGCTCAGGACACCTTCGGAAACATT. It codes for CSAQDTFGNI. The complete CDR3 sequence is CSAQDTFGNIQYF.

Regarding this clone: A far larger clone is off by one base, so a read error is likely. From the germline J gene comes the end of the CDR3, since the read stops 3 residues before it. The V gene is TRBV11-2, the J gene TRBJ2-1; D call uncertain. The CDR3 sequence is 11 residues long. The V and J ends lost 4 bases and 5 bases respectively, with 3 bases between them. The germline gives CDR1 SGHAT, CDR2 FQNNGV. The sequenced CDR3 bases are TGTGCCAGCAGCTACAACAATGAG. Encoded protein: CASSYNNE. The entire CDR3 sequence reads CASSYNNEQFF. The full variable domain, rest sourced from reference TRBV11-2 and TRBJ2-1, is EAGVAQSPRYKIIEKRQSVAFWCNPISGHATLYWYQQILGQGPKLLIQFQNNGVVDDSQLPKDRFSAERLKGVDSTLKIQPAKLEDSAVYLCASSYNNEQFFGPGTRLTVL.

The DNA read from the CDR3 is TGCGCCAGCAGTGCGAGGACTAGCGGGAGGGCCTGGAATGAG. Translating gives CASSARTSGRAWNE. The entire CDR3 is CASSARTSGRAWNEQFF. The chain combines TRBV10-2 with TRBJ2-1; 15 bases are shared with TRBD2. Read data end 3 residues before the CDR3 end; the end is taken from the germline J gene. CDR3 size: 17 residues. Germline loops: CDR1 WSHSY, CDR2 SAAADI. With V trimmed by 4 bases and J by 7 bases, 8 bases remained unmatched.

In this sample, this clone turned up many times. The DNA read from the CDR3 is TGTGCCAGCAGCTACGGGACTAGCGGTAACCTCTACAATGAG. The encoded protein is CASSYGTSGNLYNE. The CDR3 in full is CASSYGTSGNLYNEQFF. The J gene is TRBJ2-1, the V gene TRBV12-3 or TRBV12-4; 11 bases align to TRBD2. The DNA ends 3 residues before the CDR3 does, and the rest of the CDR3 is filled in from the germline J gene. This CDR3 region has 17 residues. Trimming removed 6 bases from V and 3 bases from J; junction bases left unmatched: 10.

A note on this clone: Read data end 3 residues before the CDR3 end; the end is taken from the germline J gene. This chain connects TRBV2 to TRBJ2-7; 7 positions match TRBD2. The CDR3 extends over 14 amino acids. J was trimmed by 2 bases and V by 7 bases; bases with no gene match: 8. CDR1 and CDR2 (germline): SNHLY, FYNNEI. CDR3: CASKWRERTYEQYF. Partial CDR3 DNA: TGTGCCAGCAAATGGCGGGAGAGAACCTACGAG.

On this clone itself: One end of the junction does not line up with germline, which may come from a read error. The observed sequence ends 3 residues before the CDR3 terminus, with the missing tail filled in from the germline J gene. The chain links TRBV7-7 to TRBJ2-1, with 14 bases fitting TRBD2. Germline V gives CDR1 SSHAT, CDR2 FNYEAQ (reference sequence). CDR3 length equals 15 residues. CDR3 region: CASSSGLAGDNEQFF. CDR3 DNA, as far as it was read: TGTGCTAGCAGCTCGGGACTAGCGGGGGACAATGAG.

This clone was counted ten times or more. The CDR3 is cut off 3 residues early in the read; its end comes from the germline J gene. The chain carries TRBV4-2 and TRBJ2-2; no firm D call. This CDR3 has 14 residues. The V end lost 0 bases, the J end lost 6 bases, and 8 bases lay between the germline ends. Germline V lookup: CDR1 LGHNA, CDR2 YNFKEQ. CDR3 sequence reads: CASSQDGASGELFF. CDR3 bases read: TGTGCCAGCAGCCAAGATGGTGCGTCCGGGGAG.

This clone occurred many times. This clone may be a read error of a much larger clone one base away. Partial CDR3 DNA: TGTGCCAGCAGTGTGAGACTAGCGGGAGGGGATACG. This encodes CASSVRLAGGDT. The whole CDR3 protein is CASSVRLAGGDTQYF. The chain carries TRBV6-4 and TRBJ2-3; 14 nucleotides agree with TRBD2. The CDR3 end falls 3 residues outside the read, so it is completed with the germline J gene. Losses at the gene ends were 4 bases for V and 6 bases for J; bases not matched to a gene: 3. The V gene's germline CDR1 is MRHNA and CDR2 SNTAGT. The CDR3 is made up of 15 amino acids.

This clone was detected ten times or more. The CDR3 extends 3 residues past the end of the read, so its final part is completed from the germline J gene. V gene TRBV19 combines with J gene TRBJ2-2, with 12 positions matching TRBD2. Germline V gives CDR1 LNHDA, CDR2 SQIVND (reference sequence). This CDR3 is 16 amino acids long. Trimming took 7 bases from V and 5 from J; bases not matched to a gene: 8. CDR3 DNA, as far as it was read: TGTGCCAGTACGCAGACTAGCGGGAGACGGACCGGGGAG. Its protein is CASTQTSGRRTGE. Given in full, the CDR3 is CASTQTSGRRTGELFF.

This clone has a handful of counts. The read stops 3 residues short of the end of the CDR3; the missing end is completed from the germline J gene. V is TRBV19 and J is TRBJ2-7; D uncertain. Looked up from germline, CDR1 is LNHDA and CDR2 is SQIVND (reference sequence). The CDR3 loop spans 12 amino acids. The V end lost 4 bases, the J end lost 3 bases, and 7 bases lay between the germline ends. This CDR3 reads CASSKGFYEQYF. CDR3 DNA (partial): TGTGCCAGTAGTAAAGGGTTCTACGAG.

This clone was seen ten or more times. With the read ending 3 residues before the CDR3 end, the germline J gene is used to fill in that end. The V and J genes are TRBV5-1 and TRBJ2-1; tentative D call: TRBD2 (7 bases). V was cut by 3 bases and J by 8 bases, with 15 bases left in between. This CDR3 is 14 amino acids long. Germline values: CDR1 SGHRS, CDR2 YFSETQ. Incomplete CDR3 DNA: TGCGCCAGCAGCTCCCTACAGGGAGGGGATGAG. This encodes CASSSLQGGDE. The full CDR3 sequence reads CASSSLQGGDEQFF. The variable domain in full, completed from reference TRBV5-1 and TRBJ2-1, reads KAGVTQTPRYLIKTRGQQVTLSCSPISGHRSVSWYQQTPGQGLQFLFEYFSETQRNKGNFPGRFSGRQFSNSRSEMNVSTLELGDSALYLCASSSLQGGDEQFFGPGTRLTVL.

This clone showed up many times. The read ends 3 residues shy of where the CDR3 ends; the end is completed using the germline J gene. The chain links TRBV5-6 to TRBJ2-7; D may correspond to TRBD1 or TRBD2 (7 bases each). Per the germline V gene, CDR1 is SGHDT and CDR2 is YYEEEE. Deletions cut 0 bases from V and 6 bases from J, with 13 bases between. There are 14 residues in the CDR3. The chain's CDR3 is CASSLVGGGREQYF. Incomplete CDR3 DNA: TGTGCCAGCAGCTTGGTGGGAGGGGGCCGCGAG.

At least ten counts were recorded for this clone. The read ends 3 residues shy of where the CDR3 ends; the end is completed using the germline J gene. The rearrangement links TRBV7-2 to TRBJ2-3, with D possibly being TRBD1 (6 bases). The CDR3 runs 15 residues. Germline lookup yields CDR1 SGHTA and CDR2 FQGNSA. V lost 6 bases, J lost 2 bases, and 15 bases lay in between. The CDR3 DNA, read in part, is TGTGCCAGCAGACGGAGGACAGACAACACAGATACG. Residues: CASRRRTDNTDT. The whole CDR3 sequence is CASRRRTDNTDTQYF.

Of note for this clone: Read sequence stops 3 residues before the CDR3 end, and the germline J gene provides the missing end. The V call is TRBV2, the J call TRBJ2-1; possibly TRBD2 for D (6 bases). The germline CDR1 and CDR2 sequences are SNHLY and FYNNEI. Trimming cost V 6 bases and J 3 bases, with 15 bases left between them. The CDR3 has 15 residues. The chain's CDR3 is CASRFSTSNYNEQFF. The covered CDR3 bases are TGTGCCAGCAGATTCAGTACTAGCAACTACAATGAG.

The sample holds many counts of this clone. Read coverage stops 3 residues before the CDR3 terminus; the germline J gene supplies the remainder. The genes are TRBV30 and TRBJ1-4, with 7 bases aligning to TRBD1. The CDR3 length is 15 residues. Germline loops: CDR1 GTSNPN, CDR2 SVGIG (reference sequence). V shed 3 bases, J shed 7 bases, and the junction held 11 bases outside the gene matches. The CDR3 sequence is CAWSHGQVGGEKLFF. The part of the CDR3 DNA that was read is TGTGCCTGGAGCCATGGACAGGTCGGGGGTGAAAAA.